The source of this TCR beta chain is a study of T cells after posttransplantation cyclophosphamide listed by TCRdb under 2016. Regarding the research as a whole: The study tracked T cell repertoire reconstitution by TRB sequencing after myeloablative bone marrow transplantation using posttransplantation cyclophosphamide as GVHD prophylaxis. Antigen receptor sequencing was done on samples from a few dozen PTCy-treated patients and from some 15 related bone marrow donors of those patients. Blood from all 35 or so PTCy patients with 1-year posttransplant specimens was subjected to TRB sequencing. In 3 patients, up to 3 additional blood samples taken between 2 and 5.2 years after transplant also underwent TRB sequencing, as did pretransplant blood from 4 patients. Because TRA and TRB clonality were tightly correlated in 9 samples, subsequent TCR analyses were focused on TRB only. Public TRB sequences were checked against a database of over 3,600 sequences associated with responses to pathogens, tumor antigens, self-antigens and alloantigens. General conclusions and limits of the study: The TRB repertoires of T cells infiltrating skin or the GI tract showed only limited overlap with the TRB repertoires found in blood. Across around 40 patients, TRB clonality was highly associated with recipient CMV seropositivity and CMV reactivation, and diversity in PTCy patients was similar to diversity in CNI/methotrexate controls. Donor-recipient similarity was low at 1-2 months but rose over the first year, and later blood repertoires were often dominated by donor CD8+ memory clones.

This clone was seen at least ten times. Its target antigen remains unknown. Per-nucleotide qualities are absent, and no much larger clonotype sits a single base away. TRB sequencing used genomic DNA with the immunoSEQ assay at survey resolution or the hsTCRB kit. Under the source paper's analysis protocol: The immunoSEQ software handled initial read processing, and the LymphoSeq R package was used for repertoire analyses. Clonality was computed as 1 minus normalized Shannon entropy, and a Gini coefficient was also calculated for each TRB dataset. Phenotypes of unsorted samples were inferred by mapping TRB sequences from sorted subsets of the recipient or donor onto unsorted samples of the same recipient. Imported from immuneACCESS, the table was reduced by TCRdb to in-frame sequences with V and J called. These copies leave out some clones; in studies compared against another copy, an unresolved V gene accounts for under half, and the cause of the remainder is not known. From that table come the V and J calls and clone size; the DNA was used to work out D and trimming. This sample contains 30,000 to 35,000 clones, none of which is a singleton. The top ten constitute approximately 4.8% of the sample.

Related bone marrow donors provided peripheral blood samples on the day of marrow donation. Mononuclear cells from peripheral blood and bone marrow were separated by Ficoll-Hypaque density centrifugation and then cryopreserved. The sequenced sample was PBMCs. This sequence was found in a woman younger than 45 in good health and a related stem cell transplant donor.

The DNA sequence follows: TGCGCCAGCAGCCAAGCCTGGGACATCACATCCAGCCCTACGCAGTATTTT. Its coded protein is CASSQAWDITSSPTQYF. This chain joins TRBV4-3 to TRBJ2-3, and the D gene may be TRBD1, 6 bases matching. From the cysteine up to the phenylalanine, the CDR3 has a length of 17 residues. Just CDR3 DNA is preserved here, 51 bases in frame from base 1. The germline V gene sets CDR1 to LGHNA and CDR2 to YSLEER. A distance of 22 bases separates the germline ends of V and J, which lose 1 base and 8 bases respectively.